Shown below are 20 T cell receptor beta chains from a single sample sequenced in a study of T cells in Graves' hyperthyroidism and ophthalmopathy. Using RNA transcripts as the source, TCR beta CDR3 regions were amplified. The primer set for the first-round RT-PCR of the TCR CDR3 was HTBI. TCRdb reprocessed the multiplex PCR reads with MiXCR, giving one entry per CDR3 protein. The sample contains under 350,000 distinct CDR3 sequences, over 15% of which appear only once. The specimen sequenced was blood. All receptors come from a woman aged 60-75 years with Graves' ophthalmopathy.

The sample holds many counts of this clonotype. The chain joins TRBV7-2 to TRBJ1-6; D is ambiguous. CDR1 is SGHTA and CDR2 is FQGNSA in the germline V gene. The V end lost 6 bases, the J end lost 0 bases, and 3 bases lay between the germline ends. The CDR3 runs 13 residues. For the CDR3, the DNA is TGTGCCAGCAGTGTCTCCTATAATTCACCCCTCCACTTT. Its protein is CASSVSYNSPLHF.

The chain carries TRBV12-3 or TRBV12-4 and TRBJ2-1; the match to TRBD2 covers 10 bases. Losses at the gene ends were 6 bases for V and 4 bases for J; bases not matched to a gene: 12. The CDR3 covers 17 residues. CDR3 nucleotides: TGTGCCAGCAGCTCGATTGAAGCTAGCGGGGGATACAATGAGCAGTTCTTC. Translated: CASSSIEASGGYNEQFF.

V is TRBV6-2 or TRBV6-3 and J is TRBJ1-5, with D uncertain. Germline V gene data show CDR1 as MNHEY and CDR2 as SVGEGT. CDR3 length: 12 residues. V lost 0 bases, J lost 6 bases, and 3 bases lay in between. This CDR3 is CASSYSFQPQHF. DNA of the CDR3: TGTGCCAGCAGTTACTCTTTTCAGCCCCAGCATTTT.

This clonotype has a count of ten or more. V gene TRBV2 combines with J gene TRBJ2-7, with D unresolved. Germline lookup yields CDR1 SNHLY and CDR2 FYNNEI. The CDR3 has 10 residues. Trimming pared 6 bases from V and 5 bases from J, leaving 5 bases between. This CDR3 reads CASRRNEQYF. DNA for the CDR3: TGTGCCAGCAGACGGAACGAGCAGTACTTC.

This clonotype was recorded a few times. This chain uses TRBV6-1 with TRBJ2-7; a weak D match, TRBD2 (6 bases). CDR1 is MNHNS, CDR2 SASEGT, per germline. There are 13 residues in the CDR3. Trimming left V 4 bases short and J 2 bases short, with 9 bases between. The CDR3: CASSVGGTYEQYF. The DNA for the CDR3 is TGTGCCAGCAGTGTTGGGGGGACCTACGAGCAGTACTTC.

This clonotype was detected many times. The rearrangement joins TRBV20-1 to TRBJ2-7; 8 bases line up with TRBD2. The CDR3 contains 15 residues. Germline V CDR1 and CDR2: DFQATT, SNEGSKA (reference sequence). Trimming took 3 bases from V and 0 from J; bases not matched to a gene: 7. The CDR3 sequence is CSASSGLALSYEQYF. The CDR3 bases are TGCAGTGCTAGCTCCGGACTAGCCCTCTCCTACGAGCAGTACTTC.

With respect to this clonotype: A single base separates this from a much larger clone, so it may be a read error. The chain combines TRBV5-1 with TRBJ2-7; 12 bases are a match to TRBD1. Germline V lookup: CDR1 SGHRS, CDR2 YFSETQ. The CDR3 is made up of 14 amino acids. Here the CDR3 reads CASRSGTGGYERYF. The CDR3 region has the DNA TGCGCCAGCAGAAGTGGGACAGGGGGCTACGAGCGGTACTTC. The full variable domain, its missing parts supplied by reference TRBV5-1 and TRBJ2-7, is KAGVTQTPRYLIKTRGQQVTLSCSPISGHRSVSWYQQTPGQGLQFLFEYFSETQRNKGNFPGRFSGRQFSNSRSEMNVSTLELGDSALYLCASRSGTGGYERYFGPGTRLTVT.

This clonotype was detected many times. V gene TRBV6-2 or TRBV6-3 combines with J gene TRBJ1-1, with D tentatively TRBD1 (6 bases). The CDR3 length is 16 residues. V was shortened by 9 bases and J by 2 bases, with 22 bases between the two germline ends. The germline gives CDR1 MNHEY, CDR2 SVGEGT. The CDR3 sequence: CASTPLIGQSNTEAFF. The CDR3 DNA follows: TGTGCCAGTACGCCATTGATCGGACAGAGCAACACTGAAGCTTTCTTT.

This rearrangement joins TRBV4-2 to TRBJ1-4; 7 bases are a match to TRBD1. V shed 5 bases, J shed 2 bases, and the junction held 5 bases outside the gene matches. Germline CDR1 LGHNA, CDR2 YNFKEQ. This CDR3 is built from 15 residues. The CDR3 loop is CASSGRQGTNEKLFF. In nucleotides, the CDR3 is TGTGCCAGCAGCGGCCGACAGGGTACTAATGAAAAACTGTTTTTT.

This rearrangement joins TRBV18 to TRBJ2-5; D is possibly TRBD1 (6 bases). The V end lost 9 bases, the J end lost 3 bases, and 20 bases lay between the germline ends. The CDR3 has 15 amino acids. Germline CDR1 and CDR2: KGHSH and LQKENI. The CDR3 bases are TGTGCCAGTATAGCAGGAGGCCAGGGGAAAGAGACCCAGTACTTC. This translates into CASIAGGQGKETQYF. The whole variable domain, filled in from reference TRBV18 and TRBJ2-5, reads NAGVMQNPRHLVRRRGQEARLRCSPMKGHSHVYWYRQLPEEGLKFMVYLQKENIIDESGMPKERFSAEFPKEGPSILRIQQVVRGDSAAYFCASIAGGQGKETQYFGPGTRLLVL.

This clonotype was counted between two and nine times. The chain has TRBV27 and TRBJ1-1; D is unresolved. The germline V gene encodes CDR1 MNHEY and CDR2 SMNVEV (reference sequence). V gave up 2 bases and J gave up 3 bases, with 7 bases separating them. This CDR3 region has 13 residues. The CDR3 region is CASSLNGDTEAFF. Here the CDR3 DNA reads TGTGCCAGCAGTTTAAATGGGGACACTGAAGCTTTCTTT.

This sequence joins TRBV6-1 and TRBJ2-5; D may be TRBD1 (6 bases). This CDR3 has 13 residues. The germline V gene encodes CDR1 MNHNS and CDR2 SASEGT. Trimming left V 6 bases short and J 2 bases short, with 10 bases between. The CDR3 is CASRVQGQETQYF. DNA of the CDR3: TGTGCCAGCAGGGTTCAGGGGCAAGAGACCCAGTACTTC.

There are many counts of this clonotype. The chain carries TRBV20-1 and TRBJ2-1; 12 bases are a match to TRBD2. CDR1 is DFQATT and CDR2 is SNEGSKA in the germline V gene (reference sequence). CDR3 length: 17 amino acids. V was pared by 0 bases and J by 1 base, with 4 bases of the junction left unmatched. The DNA of the CDR3 is TGCAGTGCTAGAGACGAGACTAGCGGGAGATCCTACAATGAGCAGTTCTTC. This codes for CSARDETSGRSYNEQFF.

V gene TRBV20-1 combines with J gene TRBJ1-1, with D perhaps TRBD1 (5 bases). The ends were cut back, 3 bases at V and 0 bases at J, with 11 bases in the middle. Per germline, CDR1 DFQATT and CDR2 SNEGSKA (reference sequence). The CDR3 runs 14 residues. As DNA, the CDR3 is TGCAGTGCTAGGGGACCGCCCTTGAACACTGAAGCTTTCTTT. Translating gives CSARGPPLNTEAFF.

V gene TRBV24-1 combines with J gene TRBJ1-5, with D possibly matching TRBD1 (6 bases). Trimming shortened V by 4 bases and J by 6 bases, and 9 bases separated the two germline ends. CDR1 is KGHDR, CDR2 SFDVKD, per germline. There are 13 residues in the CDR3. Here the CDR3 DNA reads TGTGCCACCAGTGAAGGGGGGGGTCAGCCCCAGCATTTT. It is translated as CATSEGGGQPQHF.

Only a few counts were recorded for this clonotype. This rearrangement joins TRBV9 to TRBJ1-2, with D perhaps TRBD1 (5 bases). The CDR3 extends over 16 amino acids. Trimming took off 4 bases at V and 0 bases at J, with 16 bases between the two ends. Germline CDR1 reads SGDLS; CDR2 reads YYNGEE. CDR3 sequence reads: CASSPHPTGANYGYTF. The CDR3 DNA is TGTGCCAGCAGCCCCCACCCTACAGGAGCTAACTATGGCTACACCTTC. The variable domain in full, completed from reference TRBV9 and TRBJ1-2, reads DSGVTQTPKHLITATGQRVTLRCSPRSGDLSVYWYQQSLDQGLQFLIQYYNGEERAKGNILERFSAQQFPDLHSELNLSSLELGDSALYFCASSPHPTGANYGYTFGSGTRLTVV.

This rearrangement joins TRBV15 to TRBJ2-7; TRBD1 matches 9 bases. The junction had 12 bases not matched to a gene; V was cut back by 0 bases and J by 6 bases. CDR3 length: 17 amino acids. Per germline, CDR1 LNHNV and CDR2 YYDKDF (reference sequence). CDR3 nucleotides: TGTGCCACCAGCAGAGATCGTTACGGACAGGGGAATAGCGAGCAGTACTTC. This translates into CATSRDRYGQGNSEQYF.

The rearrangement joins TRBV12-3 or TRBV12-4 to TRBJ1-1; 11 bases are a match to TRBD1. Trimming removed 5 bases from V and 4 bases from J; junction bases left unmatched: 6. This CDR3 is built from 15 residues. This CDR3 reads CASSPIGTGGTEAFF. CDR3 nucleotide sequence: TGTGCCAGCAGTCCCATAGGGACAGGGGGCACTGAAGCTTTCTTT.

This clonotype was recorded at least ten times. This rearrangement joins TRBV11-2 to TRBJ2-2; 7 bases map to TRBD1. V lost 3 bases to trimming and J lost 7 bases; unmatched junction nucleotides: 11. Germline V CDR1 and CDR2: SGHAT, FQNNGV. This CDR3 spans 16 amino acids. The CDR3 protein is CASSLRQGDVGGELFF. DNA of the CDR3: TGTGCCAGCAGCTTGCGGCAGGGGGACGTGGGCGGGGAGCTGTTTTTT. Variable domain in full (rest from reference TRBV11-2 and TRBJ2-2): EAGVAQSPRYKIIEKRQSVAFWCNPISGHATLYWYQQILGQGPKLLIQFQNNGVVDDSQLPKDRFSAERLKGVDSTLKIQPAKLEDSAVYLCASSLRQGDVGGELFFGEGSRLTVL.

This clonotype was observed a handful of times. This rearrangement joins TRBV20-1 to TRBJ1-6, with unresolved D. Germline lookup yields CDR1 DFQATT and CDR2 SNEGSKA (reference sequence). The CDR3 covers 12 residues. V gave up 3 bases and J gave up 7 bases, with 7 bases separating them. This CDR3 reads CSARNPNSPLHF. CDR3 bases: TGCAGTGCTAGGAACCCCAATTCACCCCTCCACTTT.